This T cell receptor (beta chain) was sequenced in a study of blood T cell repertoires in COVID-19. Across the study: Sites in the United States, Italy and Spain provided acute and convalescent COVID-19 samples.

The CDR3 is made up of 14 amino acids. The germline gives CDR1 MDHEN, CDR2 SYDVKM. The junction had 8 bases not matched to a gene; V was cut back by 7 bases and J by 3 bases. Only in-frame clones appear in the TCRdb table, and some are missing; sequencing was by immunoSEQ multiplex PCR. Of some 400,000 clones listed, roughly nine tenths were seen once; the top ten hold 1.1%. Everyone who took part was roughly 18 to 89 years old, and they came from about 25 US areas. The study assigned cohorts using participant-reported clinical history. Source material: PBMCs or T cells enriched from blood (not recorded which). This chain links TRBV28 with TRBJ2-7, with 8 positions matching TRBD2. The receptor comes from a young man who had recovered from COVID-19. CDR3 protein: CASNWSGRIYEQYF. CDR3 sequence (DNA): TGTGCCAGCAATTGGAGCGGGAGAATCTACGAGCAGTACTTC. Complete variable domain (other parts from reference TRBV28 and TRBJ2-7): DVKVTQSSRYLVKRTGEKVFLECVQDMDHENMFWYRQDPGLGLRLIYFSYDVKMKEKGDIPEGYSVSREKKERFSLILESASTNQTSMYLCASNWSGRIYEQYFGPGTRLTVT.